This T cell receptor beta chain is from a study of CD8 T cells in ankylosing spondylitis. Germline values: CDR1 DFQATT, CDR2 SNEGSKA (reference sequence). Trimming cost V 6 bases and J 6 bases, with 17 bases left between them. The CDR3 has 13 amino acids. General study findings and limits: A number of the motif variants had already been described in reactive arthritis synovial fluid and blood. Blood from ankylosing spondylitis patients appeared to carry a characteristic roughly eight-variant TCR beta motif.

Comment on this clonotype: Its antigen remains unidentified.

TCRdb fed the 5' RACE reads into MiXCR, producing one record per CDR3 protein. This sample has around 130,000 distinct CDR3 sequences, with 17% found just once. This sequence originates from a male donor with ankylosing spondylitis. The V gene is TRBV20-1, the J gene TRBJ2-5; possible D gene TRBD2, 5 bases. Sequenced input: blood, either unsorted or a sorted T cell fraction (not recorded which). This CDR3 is CSAYTGESKTQYF. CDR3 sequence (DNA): TGCAGTGCCTACACCGGGGAATCGAAGACCCAGTACTTC.